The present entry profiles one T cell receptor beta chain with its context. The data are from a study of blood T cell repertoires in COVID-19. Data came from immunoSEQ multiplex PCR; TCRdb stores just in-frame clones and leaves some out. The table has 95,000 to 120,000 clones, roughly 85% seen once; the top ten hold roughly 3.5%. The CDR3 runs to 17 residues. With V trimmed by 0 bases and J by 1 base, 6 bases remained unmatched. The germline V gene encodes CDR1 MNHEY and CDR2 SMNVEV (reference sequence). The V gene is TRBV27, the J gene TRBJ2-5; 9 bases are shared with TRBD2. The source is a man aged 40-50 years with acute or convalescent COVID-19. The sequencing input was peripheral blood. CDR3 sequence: CASSLSSGGPIQETQYF. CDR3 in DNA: TGTGCCAGCAGTTTATCGAGCGGGGGGCCTATCCAAGAGACCCAGTACTTC.